These 18 T cell receptor beta chains originate from one sample sequenced in a study of cytomegalovirus exposure and HLA in healthy donors. Using immunoSEQ multiplex PCR, the repertoire was profiled, and TCRdb retains in-frame clones only, with some absent. The sample carries around 250,000 clones, around 91% recorded once. The sample consisted of PBMCs. Receptors originate from a young woman in good health and CMV-seronegative.

This chain uses TRBV11-2 with TRBJ1-2; D unresolved. V dropped 3 bases and J dropped 8 bases, with 16 bases sitting between them. CDR1 and CDR2 from the germline V gene are SGHAT and FQNNGV. This CDR3 is 14 amino acids long. CDR3 protein: CASSFTLTATGYTF. The CDR3 coding sequence is TGTGCCAGCAGCTTTACCCTCACAGCTACAGGCTACACCTTC.

The CDR3 nucleotides read TGTGCCAGCAGCGCCTCGGGGAACACTGAAGCTTTCTTT. This sequence encodes CASSASGNTEAFF. The V and J genes are TRBV7-9 and TRBJ1-1, with D unclear. Germline-derived CDR1 and CDR2 are SEHNR and FQNEAQ (reference sequence). Deletions cut 5 bases from V and 1 base from J, with 8 bases between. This CDR3 is built from 13 residues.

V and J are TRBV7-9 and TRBJ1-1, with D maybe TRBD1 (5 bases). Trimming removed 5 bases from V and 0 bases from J, with 16 bases in between. There are 16 residues in the CDR3. The germline gives CDR1 SEHNR, CDR2 FQNEAQ (reference sequence). CDR3 amino acids: CASSPTWGAMNTEAFF. In nucleotides, the CDR3 is TGTGCCAGCAGCCCGACTTGGGGCGCCATGAACACTGAAGCTTTCTTT.

The rearrangement links TRBV6-4 to TRBJ1-2, with D maybe TRBD1 (5 bases). V dropped 0 bases and J dropped 6 bases, with 11 bases sitting between them. Germline V gene sequence: CDR1 MRHNA, CDR2 SNTAGT. There are 14 residues in the CDR3. CDR3 bases: TGTGCCAGCAGTGACTCCGGGGGATCCCATGGCTACACCTTC. It codes for CASSDSGGSHGYTF.

The count of this clone is one. This sequence joins TRBV10-2 and TRBJ2-7, with 8 bases aligning to TRBD1. Looked up from germline, CDR1 is WSHSY and CDR2 is SAAADI. The CDR3 totals 15 residues. V lost 6 bases and J lost 3; bases outside the gene matches: 10. The CDR3, as DNA: TGCGCCAGCAGCCAGGTCCGGGACAGGTTCTACGAGCAGTACTTC. Its translation is CASSQVRDRFYEQYF.

The gene calls are TRBV19 and TRBJ2-1; D is perhaps TRBD2 (6 bases). Germline-derived CDR1 and CDR2 are LNHDA and SQIVND (reference sequence). There are 13 residues in the CDR3. V was cut by 5 bases and J by 5 bases, with 10 bases left in between. CDR3 amino acids: CASSSGLHNEQFF. The CDR3 nucleotides are TGTGCCAGTAGTTCAGGACTACACAATGAGCAGTTCTTC.

The chain recombines TRBV19 with TRBJ2-1; 7 positions match TRBD1. The junction had 13 bases not matched to a gene; V was cut back by 5 bases and J by 9 bases. CDR3 size: 15 residues. Germline V gives CDR1 LNHDA, CDR2 SQIVND (reference sequence). The CDR3 spells CASSRPEQGWGEQFF. The CDR3 coding sequence is TGTGCCAGTAGTCGGCCAGAACAGGGGTGGGGTGAGCAGTTCTTC.

This rearrangement joins TRBV6-5 to TRBJ2-7; possible D gene TRBD1, 6 bases. Germline CDR1 and CDR2: MNHEY and SVGAGI. The CDR3 is 15 residues long. The V end lost 3 bases, the J end lost 4 bases, and 16 bases lay between the germline ends. The CDR3 bases are TGTGCCAGCAGTTATTCCCGGGACACCACATACGAGCAGTACTTC. This codes for CASSYSRDTTYEQYF.

V gene TRBV28 combines with J gene TRBJ2-2; possibly TRBD2 for D (6 bases). This CDR3 has 16 amino acids. Deletions cut 2 bases from V and 1 base from J, with 11 bases between. Germline lookup yields CDR1 MDHEN and CDR2 SYDVKM. The CDR3 region is CASSLGLGGNTGELFF. The DNA for the CDR3 is TGTGCCAGCAGTTTAGGGCTCGGGGGGAACACCGGGGAGCTGTTTTTT.

The V call is TRBV5-8, the J call TRBJ1-2; D uncertain. With 1 base removed from V and 6 bases from J, the gap between germline ends came to 19 bases. This CDR3 region has 16 residues. The germline gives CDR1 SGHTS, CDR2 YDEGEE. The CDR3 sequence is CASSLIREWNNDGYTF. For the CDR3, the DNA is TGTGCCAGCAGCTTGATTCGGGAGTGGAATAATGATGGCTACACCTTC.

J is TRBJ2-7 and V is TRBV19, with a tentative D call TRBD1 (5 bases). CDR1 is LNHDA and CDR2 is SQIVND in the germline V gene (reference sequence). The CDR3 runs to 13 residues. With 3 bases removed from V and 5 bases from J, the gap between germline ends came to 11 bases. CDR3 DNA: TGTGCCAGTAGTATTAGTGCCAGGGACGAGCAGTACTTC. Protein product: CASSISARDEQYF.

The chain recombines TRBV28 with TRBJ1-1; weak D call: TRBD1 (5 bases). This CDR3 is built from 13 residues. Germline V gene lookup returns CDR1 MDHEN and CDR2 SYDVKM. Trimming took off 5 bases at V and 6 bases at J, with 13 bases between the two ends. The CDR3 loop reads CASSPGHRAEAFF. The CDR3 nucleotides are TGTGCCAGCAGTCCCGGACACCGGGCTGAAGCTTTCTTT.

The chain couples TRBV9 to TRBJ2-1; TRBD1 aligns across 9 bases. The germline gives CDR1 SGDLS, CDR2 YYNGEE. The V gene end was trimmed by 0 bases and the J gene end by 4 bases; junction bases not matched to a gene: 5. The CDR3 length is 16 residues. The CDR3 loop reads CASSVAGQGAYNEQFF. The CDR3 nucleotides read TGTGCCAGCAGCGTAGCGGGACAGGGAGCTTACAATGAGCAGTTCTTC. The complete variable domain, with remaining parts taken from reference TRBV9 and TRBJ2-1, reads DSGVTQTPKHLITATGQRVTLRCSPRSGDLSVYWYQQSLDQGLQFLIQYYNGEERAKGNILERFSAQQFPDLHSELNLSSLELGDSALYFCASSVAGQGAYNEQFFGPGTRLTVL.

The rearrangement links TRBV27 to TRBJ2-1, with 10 bases lining up with TRBD2. With V trimmed by 7 bases and J by 8 bases, 8 bases remained unmatched. CDR1 and CDR2 (germline): MNHEY, SMNVEV (reference sequence). The CDR3 is 14 residues long. The CDR3 protein is CASMPGLAVYEQFF. The CDR3 DNA reads as TGTGCCAGCATGCCCGGACTAGCGGTTTATGAGCAGTTCTTC.

The chain joins TRBV27 to TRBJ2-1; TRBD2 is a possible D gene (6 bases). The CDR3 is 14 residues long. V lost 10 bases, J lost 0 bases, and 13 bases lay in between. Germline V gene sequence: CDR1 MNHEY, CDR2 SMNVEV (reference sequence). CDR3 in amino acids: CATKMEGSYNEQFF. In nucleotides, the CDR3 is TGTGCCACCAAGATGGAGGGCTCCTACAATGAGCAGTTCTTC.

The table lists this clone with a count of one. The rearrangement uses TRBV6-5 and TRBJ1-6; D gene ambiguous. Deletions cut 5 bases from V and 16 bases from J, with 12 bases between. The length of the CDR3 is 11 residues. Germline V gene sequence: CDR1 MNHEY, CDR2 SVGAGI. CDR3 loop: CASSEALGLHF. In DNA, the CDR3 is TGTGCCAGCAGTGAAGCGCTCGGTCTCCACTTT.

This sequence joins TRBV27 and TRBJ1-4, with D maybe TRBD1 (5 bases). The CDR3 is made up of 16 amino acids. V lost 3 bases, J lost 7 bases, and 18 bases lay in between. Germline values: CDR1 MNHEY, CDR2 SMNVEV (reference sequence). CDR3 sequence reads: CASSFGGGREGEKLFF. DNA for the CDR3: TGTGCCAGCAGTTTTGGCGGGGGGAGGGAAGGTGAAAAACTGTTTTTT.

The chain has TRBV27 and TRBJ1-1, with a tentative D call TRBD1 (5 bases). The CDR3 is 18 residues long. V lost 0 bases and J lost 4, with 21 bases in between. The germline CDR1 and CDR2 sequences are MNHEY and SMNVEV (reference sequence). CDR3 in amino acids: CASSLSGTTTGRSTEAFF. For the CDR3, the DNA is TGTGCCAGCAGTTTATCGGGAACTACCACAGGCCGGAGCACTGAAGCTTTCTTT.